Following are 9 T cell receptor beta chains from one sample sequenced in a study of blood T cell repertoires in COVID-19. TCRdb's table, derived via immunoSEQ multiplex PCR, lists solely in-frame clones and lacks some. The sample lists about 70,000 clones, around 90% occurring once. The sample comprised peripheral blood. The source is a human donor in a cohort sampled during active COVID-19.

The CDR3 spells CAWIPQGILRTDTQYF. The DNA for the CDR3 is TGTGCCTGGATTCCACAGGGAATTCTCCGCACAGATACGCAGTATTTT. The genes are TRBV30 and TRBJ2-3, with TRBD1 as a possible D gene (6 bases). V gave up 4 bases and J gave up 1 base, with 18 bases separating them. This CDR3 has 16 amino acids. Germline CDR1 and CDR2: GTSNPN and SVGIG (reference sequence).

The V call is TRBV19, the J call TRBJ2-1; tentatively, D is TRBD2 (6 bases). The germline CDR1 and CDR2 sequences are LNHDA and SQIVND (reference sequence). V was trimmed by 6 bases and J by 0 bases, leaving 12 bases between them. This CDR3 contains 15 residues. The CDR3 sequence is CASRRDRGSYNEQFF. In nucleotides, the CDR3 is TGTGCCAGTAGGCGGGACCGCGGCTCCTACAATGAGCAGTTCTTC.

This chain joins TRBV7-3 and TRBJ2-2; 10 bases fit TRBD1. CDR1 SGHTA and CDR2 FQGTGA come from the germline V gene. The V gene end was trimmed by 8 bases and the J gene end by 7 bases; junction bases not matched to a gene: 7. The CDR3 totals 14 residues. CDR3 loop: CASGLRDRGGELFF. In DNA, the CDR3 is TGTGCCAGCGGCCTCCGGGACAGGGGCGGGGAGCTGTTTTTT.

This clone showed up just once. The J gene is TRBJ2-3, the V gene TRBV3-1 (or the pseudogene TRBV3-2); a possible D gene is TRBD2 (6 bases). V gave up 3 bases and J gave up 5 bases, with 18 bases separating them. Germline CDR1 is LGHDT and CDR2 is YNNKEL (reference sequence). The CDR3 covers 16 residues. The CDR3 sequence: CASSQAFGGIGDTQYF. For the CDR3, the DNA is TGTGCCAGCAGCCAGGCCTTCGGCGGGATTGGAGATACGCAGTATTTT.

J is TRBJ2-7 and V is TRBV5-8; D may be TRBD2 (5 bases). The CDR3 is 14 residues long. Germline-derived CDR1 and CDR2 are SGHTS and YDEGEE. V was cut by 0 bases and J by 6 bases, with 13 bases left in between. The CDR3 DNA is TGTGCCAGCAGCTTGGCGGTTAGCGACCTCGAGCAGTACTTC. Residues: CASSLAVSDLEQYF.

The V gene is TRBV30, the J gene TRBJ1-2, with TRBD1 as a possible D gene (6 bases). The V and J ends lost 3 bases and 0 bases respectively, with 11 bases between them. The CDR3 extends over 14 amino acids. Per germline, CDR1 GTSNPN and CDR2 SVGIG (reference sequence). CDR3 nucleotides: TGTGCCTGGAGCCCCGGGACAACTAACTATGGCTACACCTTC. This gives the protein CAWSPGTTNYGYTF.

The rearrangement uses TRBV19 and TRBJ1-5, with 7 positions matching TRBD1. The CDR3 length is 15 residues. The trim removed 7 bases at V and 2 bases at J, leaving 8 bases unmatched. Germline V lookup: CDR1 LNHDA, CDR2 SQIVND (reference sequence). The CDR3 loop reads CASTPTGRGNQPQHF. CDR3 nucleotides: TGTGCCAGTACCCCGACAGGGAGAGGCAATCAGCCCCAGCATTTT.

The J gene is TRBJ1-2, the V gene TRBV28; 8 bases are shared with TRBD1. The V and J ends lost 5 bases and 5 bases, in that order; junction bases with no gene match: 10. The CDR3 runs 15 residues. Germline V gene lookup returns CDR1 MDHEN and CDR2 SYDVKM. As DNA, the CDR3 is TGTGCCAGCAGTCGTGCAGGACAGGGAGGGTATGGCTACACCTTC. It specifies CASSRAGQGGYGYTF.

This clone was seen just once. The chain is built from TRBV19 and TRBJ2-7; 10 bases map to TRBD2. With V trimmed by 1 base and J by 2 bases, 8 bases remained unmatched. CDR3 length: 17 amino acids. The germline gives CDR1 LNHDA, CDR2 SQIVND (reference sequence). The CDR3, as DNA: TGTGCCAGTAGTATAGGATGGCTAGCGGGAGTCCCCTACGAGCAGTACTTC. It specifies CASSIGWLAGVPYEQYF.